One TCR beta chain is described in this entry. This sample was taken from a study of blood T cell repertoires in COVID-19. Looking at the study overall: Samples representing acute and convalescent COVID-19 were sourced from the United States, Italy and Spain. The cDNA or gDNA used as material had been derived from T cells, B-cell-depleted T cells, or PBMCs.

Germline CDR1 reads MNHEY; CDR2 reads SVGEGT. After removal of 2 bases from V and 2 bases from J, the junction contained 2 bases not matched to a gene. The CDR3 spans 14 residues. Source study methods: Amplifying reference gene primers gave estimates of nucleated cell counts. Libraries were prepared by immunoSEQ multiplex PCR; TCRdb keeps only in-frame clonotypes and omits some of them. The V and J calls and clone size are taken from that table; D and trimming were inferred from the DNA. The sample records fewer than 250,000 clones, more than 60% being singletons. This chain links TRBV6-2 or TRBV6-3 with TRBJ2-7, with TRBD2 matching 8 bases. The sequence derives from a woman between 45 and 65 years old with acute or convalescent COVID-19. Specimen: peripheral blood. The DNA for the CDR3 is TGTGCCAGCAGTTACAGCGGGGGTACCTACGAGCAGTACTTC. Translating it yields CASSYSGGTYEQYF.